Presented here are 18 T cell receptor beta chains from one specimen sequenced in a study of cytomegalovirus exposure and HLA in healthy donors. The PCR employed 60 Vbeta primers together with 13 Jbeta primers. Some clones are missing from TCRdb's copy, which holds only in-frame ones; the method was immunoSEQ multiplex PCR. The repertoire includes 100,000 to 150,000 clones, more than 65% of them detected once, and about 13% sits in the top ten. Sequenced sample: PBMCs. The source is an older woman in good health and CMV-seropositive.

V gene TRBV18 combines with J gene TRBJ1-1; weak D call: TRBD1 (6 bases). This CDR3 spans 16 amino acids. Per germline, CDR1 KGHSH and CDR2 LQKENI. Trimming shortened V by 5 bases and J by 3 bases, and 19 bases separated the two germline ends. CDR3 amino acids: CASSARQELWDTEAFF. The CDR3, as DNA: TGTGCCAGCTCAGCCCGACAGGAGCTCTGGGACACTGAAGCTTTCTTT.

The V gene is TRBV10-3, the J gene TRBJ1-2, with D tentatively TRBD1 (6 bases). The CDR3 loop spans 17 amino acids. Germline CDR1 and CDR2: ENHRY and SYGVKD. Trimming left V 5 bases short and J 5 bases short, with 24 bases between. CDR3 loop: CAISSAGGTGRKYGYTF. The CDR3 DNA reads TGTGCCATCAGTTCGGCGGGTGGAACAGGGAGAAAATATGGCTACACCTTC.

The chain is built from TRBV9 and TRBJ1-2; TRBD1 might be the D (6 bases). The CDR3 totals 13 residues. The germline V gene encodes CDR1 SGDLS and CDR2 YYNGEE. Trimming pared 3 bases from V and 1 base from J, leaving 7 bases between. The DNA for the CDR3 is TGTGCCAGCAGCGGGACAGTTAACTATGGCTACACCTTC. This translates into CASSGTVNYGYTF.

This clone was seen only a few times. This CDR3 reads CASHGQGAGDYGYTF. The CDR3 DNA reads TGTGCCAGCCATGGACAGGGGGCGGGGGACTATGGCTACACCTTC. The J gene is TRBJ1-2, the V gene TRBV6-5; TRBD1 matches at 11 bases. V lost 8 bases to trimming and J lost 3 bases; unmatched junction nucleotides: 8. CDR1 MNHEY and CDR2 SVGAGI come from the germline V gene. This CDR3 comprises 15 residues.

The V gene is TRBV7-6, the J gene TRBJ1-5; D unresolved. V was trimmed by 5 bases and J by 4 bases, leaving 9 bases between them. In germline, CDR1 is SGHVS, CDR2 FNYEAQ. The CDR3 length is 13 residues. CDR3 loop: CASSLELNQPQHF. The DNA for the CDR3 is TGTGCCAGCAGCCTAGAATTAAATCAGCCCCAGCATTTT.

This clone has a handful of counts. The CDR3 region has the DNA TGTGCCAGCAGTTACGGGCAGGCGTATAGCAATCAGCCCCAGCATTTT. It translates to CASSYGQAYSNQPQHF. This chain joins TRBV6-6 and TRBJ1-5; D is unclear. The CDR3 sequence is 16 residues long. V lost 2 bases and J 0 bases, leaving 11 bases between the germline ends. Germline CDR1 MNHNY, CDR2 SVGAGI (reference sequence).

V and J are TRBV7-9 and TRBJ1-2, with 7 bases identical to TRBD1. The CDR3 spans 13 residues. V was clipped by 5 bases and J by 8 bases; unmatched bases: 8. Germline V CDR1 and CDR2: SEHNR, FQNEAQ (reference sequence). CDR3 amino acids: CASSPTGVWGYTF. In DNA form, the CDR3 reads TGTGCCAGCAGCCCCACAGGGGTTTGGGGCTACACCTTC.

CDR3 region: CASSQGTGNADTQYF. The CDR3 nucleotides read TGTGCCAGCAGCCAAGGGACAGGGAATGCAGATACGCAGTATTTT. This chain connects TRBV11-1 to TRBJ2-3; 9 bases match TRBD1. With V trimmed by 5 bases and J by 4 bases, 7 bases remained unmatched. From germline, CDR1 is SGHAT and CDR2 FQDESV (reference sequence). The CDR3 is 15 residues long.

The chain has TRBV30 and TRBJ1-5; D might be TRBD1 (6 bases). The CDR3 extends over 13 amino acids. Trimming pared 1 base from V and 6 bases from J, leaving 10 bases between. Germline V lookup: CDR1 GTSNPN, CDR2 SVGIG (reference sequence). The CDR3 sequence is CAWSEQGRQPQHF. The CDR3 DNA sequence: TGTGCCTGGAGTGAACAGGGTCGTCAGCCCCAGCATTTT. The variable domain in full, completed from reference TRBV30 and TRBJ1-5, reads SQTIHQWPATLVQPVGSPLSLECTVEGTSNPNLYWYRQAAGRGLQLLFYSVGIGQISSEVPQNLSASRPQDRQFILSSKKLLLSDSGFYLCAWSEQGRQPQHFGDGTRLSIL.

This clone was seen a few times. The rearrangement joins TRBV7-6 to TRBJ2-5, with 11 bases lining up with TRBD2. V gave up 1 base and J gave up 7 bases; unmatched junction bases: 5. Germline CDR1 and CDR2: SGHVS and FNYEAQ. This CDR3 is 15 amino acids long. CDR3 region: CASSLGSGREGTQYF. CDR3 nucleotide sequence: TGTGCCAGCAGCTTAGGTAGCGGGAGGGAAGGGACCCAGTACTTC.

This chain uses TRBV4-1 with TRBJ2-3; 8 nucleotides agree with TRBD2. The germline gives CDR1 MGHRA, CDR2 YSYEKL. This CDR3 has 18 residues. V shed 5 bases and J 4 bases; nucleotides not matched to a gene: 17. The CDR3 is CASSEHHPGLDSPDTQYF. DNA of the CDR3: TGCGCCAGCAGCGAACATCATCCGGGACTAGATTCTCCAGATACGCAGTATTTT.

The chain employs TRBV6-5 and TRBJ2-1, with 11 bases identical to TRBD1. This CDR3 spans 15 amino acids. Germline V CDR1 and CDR2: MNHEY, SVGAGI. Trimming at V came to 4 bases and at J to 9 bases, leaving 8 bases not matched to a gene. The CDR3 DNA sequence: TGTGCCAGCAGTTCTACACCGGGACAGGGGGGTGAGCAGTTCTTC. This codes for CASSSTPGQGGEQFF.

The CDR3 region has the DNA TGTGCCAGCAGCCCGTCGGGAGGGCTCCAAGAGACCCAGTACTTC. It codes for CASSPSGGLQETQYF. This chain joins TRBV7-2 and TRBJ2-5, with TRBD2 matching over 8 bases. Per the germline V gene, CDR1 is SGHTA and CDR2 is FQGNSA. The CDR3 totals 15 residues. The J segment lost 1 base and the V segment lost 5 bases, leaving 6 bases of the junction unmatched.

This clone was detected a few times. This chain links TRBV7-2 with TRBJ2-5, with 14 bases identical to TRBD2. CDR1 is SGHTA, CDR2 FQGNSA, per germline. This CDR3 comprises 16 residues. V was clipped by 0 bases and J by 7 bases; unmatched bases: 4. The CDR3 reads CASSLAGLAGAGTQYF. As DNA, the CDR3 is TGTGCCAGCAGCTTAGCGGGACTAGCGGGGGCGGGGACCCAGTACTTC. The full variable domain, its missing parts supplied by reference TRBV7-2 and TRBJ2-5, is GAGVSQSPSNKVTEKGKDVELRCDPISGHTALYWYRQSLGQGLEFLIYFQGNSAPDKSGLPSDRFSAERTGGSVSTLTIQRTQQEDSAVYLCASSLAGLAGAGTQYFGPGTRLLVL.

The chain recombines TRBV5-1 with TRBJ2-7; 8 bases are shared with TRBD1. V dropped 4 bases and J dropped 4; count of bases not matched to a gene: 7. Germline V gene data show CDR1 as SGHRS and CDR2 as YFSETQ. The CDR3 length is 14 residues. For the CDR3, the DNA is TGCGCCAGCAGCCTATGGACAGGGCCATACGAGCAGTACTTC. Its translation is CASSLWTGPYEQYF. The whole variable domain, remainder taken from reference TRBV5-1 and TRBJ2-7, is KAGVTQTPRYLIKTRGQQVTLSCSPISGHRSVSWYQQTPGQGLQFLFEYFSETQRNKGNFPGRFSGRQFSNSRSEMNVSTLELGDSALYLCASSLWTGPYEQYFGPGTRLTVT.

This clone has just one count. The chain is built from TRBV6-5 and TRBJ1-1, with a weak D call TRBD1 (5 bases). With 6 bases removed from V and 5 bases from J, the gap between germline ends came to 7 bases. This CDR3 is built from 11 residues. The germline V gene encodes CDR1 MNHEY and CDR2 SVGAGI. The CDR3 sequence is CASSRGTEAFF. The CDR3 DNA follows: TGTGCCAGCAGCCGGGGGACTGAAGCTTTCTTT.

This clone was recorded once. This rearrangement joins TRBV5-4 to TRBJ2-3; D is undetermined. Trimming removed 0 bases from V and 2 bases from J, with 10 bases in between. Per the germline V gene, CDR1 is SGHNT and CDR2 is YYREEE (reference sequence). CDR3 size: 15 residues. The CDR3 spells CASSLDAQNTDTQYF. The CDR3 coding sequence is TGTGCCAGCAGCTTGGATGCCCAGAACACAGATACGCAGTATTTT.

The chain employs TRBV13 and TRBJ1-2, with TRBD1 matching over 7 bases. Trimming cost V 3 bases and J 6 bases; bases outside gene matches: 7. The CDR3 contains 14 residues. The germline gives CDR1 PRHDT, CDR2 FYEKMQ (reference sequence). The CDR3 reads CASSFEGQFHGYTF. The CDR3 coding sequence is TGTGCCAGCAGCTTTGAGGGACAGTTCCATGGCTACACCTTC.